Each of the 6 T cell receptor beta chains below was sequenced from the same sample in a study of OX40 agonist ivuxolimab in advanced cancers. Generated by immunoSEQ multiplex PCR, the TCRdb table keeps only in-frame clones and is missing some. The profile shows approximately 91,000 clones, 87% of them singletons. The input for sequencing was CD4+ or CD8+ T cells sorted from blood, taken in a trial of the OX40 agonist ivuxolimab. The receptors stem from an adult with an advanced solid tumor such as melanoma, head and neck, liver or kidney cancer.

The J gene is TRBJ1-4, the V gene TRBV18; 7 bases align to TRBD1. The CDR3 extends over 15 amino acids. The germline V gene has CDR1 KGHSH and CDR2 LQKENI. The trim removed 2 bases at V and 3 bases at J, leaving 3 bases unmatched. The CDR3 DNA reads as TGTGCCAGCTCACCAAGGGGGCAGGCTAATGAAAAACTGTTTTTT. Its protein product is CASSPRGQANEKLFF. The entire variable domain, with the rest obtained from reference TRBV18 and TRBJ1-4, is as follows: NAGVMQNPRHLVRRRGQEARLRCSPMKGHSHVYWYRQLPEEGLKFMVYLQKENIIDESGMPKERFSAEFPKEGPSILRIQQVVRGDSAAYFCASSPRGQANEKLFFGSGTQLSVL.

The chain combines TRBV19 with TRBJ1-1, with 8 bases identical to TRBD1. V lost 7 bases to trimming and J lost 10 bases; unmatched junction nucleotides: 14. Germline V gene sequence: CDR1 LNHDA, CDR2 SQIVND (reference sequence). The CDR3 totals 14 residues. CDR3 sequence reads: CASNPTGAGRGAFF. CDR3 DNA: TGTGCCAGTAACCCGACAGGGGCTGGACGGGGAGCTTTCTTT.

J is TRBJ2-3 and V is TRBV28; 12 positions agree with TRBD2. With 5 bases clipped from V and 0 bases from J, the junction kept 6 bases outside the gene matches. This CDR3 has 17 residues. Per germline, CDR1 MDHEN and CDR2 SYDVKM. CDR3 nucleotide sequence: TGTGCCAGCAGTGGAAGTGGACTAGCGGGAAGCACAGATACGCAGTATTTT. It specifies CASSGSGLAGSTDTQYF.

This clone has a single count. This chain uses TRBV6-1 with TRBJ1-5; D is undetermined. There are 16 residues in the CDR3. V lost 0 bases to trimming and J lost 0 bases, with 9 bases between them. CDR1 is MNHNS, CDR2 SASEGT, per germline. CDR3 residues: CASSEAGSYSNQPQHF. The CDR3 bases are TGTGCCAGCAGTGAAGCCGGGTCCTATAGCAATCAGCCCCAGCATTTT.

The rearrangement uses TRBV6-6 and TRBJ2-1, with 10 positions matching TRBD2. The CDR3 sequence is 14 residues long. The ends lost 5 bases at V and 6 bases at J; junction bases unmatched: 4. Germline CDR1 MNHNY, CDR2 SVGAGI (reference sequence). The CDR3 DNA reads TGTGCCAGCAGTCGGGTAGCGGGGGGCAATGAGCAGTTCTTC. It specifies CASSRVAGGNEQFF.

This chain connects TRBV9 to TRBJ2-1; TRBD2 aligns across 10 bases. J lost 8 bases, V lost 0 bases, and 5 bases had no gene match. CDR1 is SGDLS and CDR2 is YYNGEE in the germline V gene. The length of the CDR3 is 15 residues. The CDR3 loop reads CASSVDLAGAYEQFF. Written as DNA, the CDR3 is TGTGCCAGCAGCGTAGACCTAGCGGGAGCGTATGAGCAGTTCTTC.